This entry lists 6 T cell receptor beta chains sequenced from one sample in a study of cytomegalovirus exposure and HLA in healthy donors. The protocol was immunoSEQ multiplex PCR, while the TCRdb copy is restricted to in-frame clones and leaves out a portion. The sample consists of 250,000 to 350,000 clones, 88% of them appearing once. The sample comprised PBMCs. The receptors shown here come from a man aged 25 to 40 in good health and CMV-seronegative.

This sequence joins TRBV2 and TRBJ1-2, with 8 bases identical to TRBD1. The CDR3 is 13 amino acids. The V gene's germline CDR1 is SNHLY and CDR2 FYNNEI. The junction had 6 bases not matched to a gene; V was cut back by 8 bases and J by 4 bases. The CDR3 here is CASFTGQAYGYTF. The CDR3 bases are TGTGCCAGCTTTACGGGACAGGCCTATGGCTACACCTTC.

V usage is TRBV5-6 and J usage is TRBJ2-5, with a possible D match to TRBD1 (5 bases). Germline V gives CDR1 SGHDT, CDR2 YYEEEE. V was trimmed by 1 base and J by 3 bases, leaving 13 bases between them. The CDR3 contains 15 residues. The CDR3 bases are TGTGCCAGCAGCTTGATCAGGGATGGGGAAGAGACCCAGTACTTC. It is translated as CASSLIRDGEETQYF.

The CDR3 nucleotides are TGCGCCAGCAGCCAAGATCTTAGCGGGGGTTACAATGAGCAGTTCTTC. Translated: CASSQDLSGGYNEQFF. The J gene is TRBJ2-1, the V gene TRBV4-3, with TRBD2 identical over 9 bases. After removal of 0 bases from V and 4 bases from J, the junction contained 4 bases not matched to a gene. CDR3 length: 16 residues. CDR1 is LGHNA and CDR2 is YSLEER in the germline V gene.

This clone was counted once. The chain links TRBV10-3 to TRBJ1-1; 7 nucleotides line up with TRBD1. There are 13 residues in the CDR3. CDR1 is ENHRY and CDR2 is SYGVKD in the germline V gene. After removal of 7 bases from V and 3 bases from J, the junction contained 5 bases not matched to a gene. The CDR3 DNA reads as TGTGCCATCAAGCCTGACAGGGACACTGAAGCTTTCTTT. Translated: CAIKPDRDTEAFF.

The rearrangement links TRBV9 to TRBJ2-2; no clear D. The V end was cut by 4 bases, the J end by 5 bases, with 6 bases between. CDR1 is SGDLS and CDR2 is YYNGEE in the germline V gene. The CDR3 loop spans 12 amino acids. The chain's CDR3 is CASSRLTGELFF. The CDR3 DNA sequence: TGTGCCAGCAGCCGTTTAACCGGGGAGCTGTTTTTT. Based on the CDR3 plus reference TRBV9 and TRBJ2-2, the full variable domain is DSGVTQTPKHLITATGQRVTLRCSPRSGDLSVYWYQQSLDQGLQFLIQYYNGEERAKGNILERFSAQQFPDLHSELNLSSLELGDSALYFCASSRLTGELFFGEGSRLTVL.

The sample holds one count of this clone. V gene TRBV5-4 combines with J gene TRBJ2-7; no reliable D call. The CDR3 covers 13 residues. The germline V gene encodes CDR1 SGHNT and CDR2 YYREEE (reference sequence). Trimming stripped 4 bases from V and 5 bases from J, with 13 bases between. This CDR3 is CASSPHDKNEQYF. CDR3 DNA sequence: TGTGCCAGCAGCCCACACGACAAAAACGAGCAGTACTTC. The whole variable domain, filled in from reference TRBV5-4 and TRBJ2-7, reads ETGVTQSPTHLIKTRGQQVTLRCSSQSGHNTVSWYQQALGQGPQFIFQYYREEENGRGNFPPRFSGLQFPNYSSELNVNALELDDSALYLCASSPHDKNEQYFGPGTRLTVT.